The 26 T cell receptor beta chains reported below all come from one sample, sequenced in a study of T cell responses to AZD1222 COVID-19 vaccine. Only in-frame clones appear in the TCRdb table, and some are missing; sequencing was by immunoSEQ multiplex PCR. The data show roughly 54,000 clones, 70% to 90% seen once. The sample was peripheral blood, taken 28 days after the second AZD1222 dose. The receptor set was obtained from an adult who received the AZD1222 COVID-19 vaccine.

This clone came up once. Other DNA variants within this sample encode the same CDR3. The chain combines TRBV5-1 with TRBJ1-1; 7 bases are shared with TRBD1. The length of the CDR3 is 14 residues. In germline, CDR1 is SGHRS, CDR2 YFSETQ. After removal of 1 base from V and 1 base from J, the junction contained 1 base not matched to a gene. The CDR3 here is CASSLTGANTEAFF. The CDR3 DNA reads as TGCGCCAGCAGCTTGACAGGGGCGAACACTGAAGCTTTCTTT.

This clone has a handful of counts. V usage is TRBV13 and J usage is TRBJ1-2; D possibly corresponds to TRBD1 (5 bases). Per the germline V gene, CDR1 is PRHDT and CDR2 is FYEKMQ (reference sequence). This CDR3 spans 15 amino acids. V gave up 3 bases and J gave up 2 bases, with 13 bases separating them. CDR3 loop: CASSFSRDFNYGYTF. The CDR3 nucleotides read TGTGCCAGCAGCTTTTCCCGGGACTTCAACTATGGCTACACCTTC. The entire variable domain, with the rest obtained from reference TRBV13 and TRBJ1-2, is as follows: AAGVIQSPRHLIKEKRETATLKCYPIPRHDTVYWYQQGPGQDPQFLISFYEKMQSDKGSIPDRFSAQQFSDYHSELNMSSLELGDSALYFCASSFSRDFNYGYTFGSGTRLTVV.

By share, this clone ranks as medium-sized (0.01 to 0.1%). The chain recombines TRBV4-1 with TRBJ2-2; D gene ambiguous. The CDR3 runs to 14 residues. V lost 5 bases and J 7 bases, leaving 14 bases between the germline ends. Looked up from germline, CDR1 is MGHRA and CDR2 is YSYEKL. CDR3 protein: CASSSPIPGGELFF. CDR3 nucleotide sequence: TGCGCCAGCAGCTCCCCCATACCTGGCGGGGAGCTGTTTTTT.

The chain recombines TRBV28 with TRBJ1-1; D remains ambiguous. In germline, CDR1 is MDHEN, CDR2 SYDVKM. CDR3 size: 12 residues. V was shortened by 5 bases and J by 7 bases, with 11 bases between the two germline ends. The CDR3 sequence is CASSSEWVEAFF. CDR3 bases: TGTGCCAGCAGTAGCGAGTGGGTTGAAGCTTTCTTT.

V gene TRBV2 combines with J gene TRBJ1-3; D might be TRBD1 (5 bases). Germline CDR1 is SNHLY and CDR2 is FYNNEI. V lost 2 bases to trimming and J lost 0 bases, with 5 bases between them. This CDR3 region has 14 residues. Here the CDR3 DNA reads TGTGCCAGCAGTGAAAGGGGCTCTGGAAACACCATATATTTT. Amino acid sequence: CASSERGSGNTIYF.

In DNA form, the CDR3 reads TGTGCCAGCATTCTAGCGGAAAGATCCTACGAGCAGTACTTC. It yields the protein CASILAERSYEQYF. V gene TRBV2 combines with J gene TRBJ2-7; 7 bases match TRBD2. Germline V lookup: CDR1 SNHLY, CDR2 FYNNEI. The CDR3 is made up of 14 amino acids. V lost 7 bases, J lost 1 base, and 7 bases stayed unmatched.

V usage is TRBV7-2 and J usage is TRBJ1-4; the D gene is possibly TRBD1 (5 bases). Germline loops: CDR1 SGHTA, CDR2 FQGNSA. CDR3 length: 16 amino acids. Deletions cut 6 bases from V and 7 bases from J, with 21 bases between. Here the CDR3 reads CASRWKGGFGGEKLFF. The DNA for the CDR3 is TGTGCCAGCAGATGGAAGGGCGGATTTGGGGGTGAAAAACTGTTTTTT.

The rearrangement links TRBV7-9 to TRBJ2-5; 11 bases agree with TRBD2. In germline, CDR1 is SEHNR, CDR2 FQNEAQ (reference sequence). This CDR3 region has 15 residues. With 4 bases clipped from V and 5 bases from J, the junction kept 6 bases outside the gene matches. The CDR3 spells CASSYEGLAAETQYF. The CDR3 nucleotides are TGTGCCAGCAGCTATGAGGGACTAGCGGCCGAGACCCAGTACTTC.

About this clone itself: The germline gene is not matched at one end of the junction; a read error may be the cause. The chain links TRBV14 to TRBJ2-7, with D tentatively TRBD1 or TRBD2 (6 bases each). Germline V CDR1 and CDR2: SGHDN, FVKESK. The CDR3 extends over 13 amino acids. CDR3 DNA sequence: TGTGCCAGCAGCCAAGATCCGGAGGGGGGTAGGGACTTC. Its translation: CASSQDPEGGRDF. Using reference TRBV14 and TRBJ2-7 for the parts outside the CDR3, the full variable domain is EAGVTQFPSHSVIEKGQTVTLRCDPISGHDNLYWYRRVMGKEIKFLLHFVKESKQDESGMPNNRFLAERTGGTYSTLKVQPAELEDSGVYFCASSQDPEGGRDFGPGTRLTVT.

The rearrangement uses TRBV24-1 and TRBJ1-1; 7 bases are a match to TRBD1. Germline assignment: CDR1 KGHDR and CDR2 SFDVKD. The CDR3 has 14 amino acids. The V segment lost 2 bases and the J segment 7 bases; nucleotides outside the gene matches: 6. CDR3 amino acids: CATSDSGGYNEAFF. CDR3 nucleotides: TGTGCCACCAGTGATTCAGGGGGGTATAATGAAGCTTTCTTT.

The chain combines TRBV6-5 with TRBJ2-1, with D unclear. V was clipped by 5 bases and J by 2 bases, with 7 bases between them. CDR3 length: 13 amino acids. Germline V lookup: CDR1 MNHEY, CDR2 SVGAGI. CDR3 sequence: CASSRSPYNEQFF. CDR3 DNA sequence: TGTGCCAGCAGTCGTAGCCCCTACAATGAGCAGTTCTTC.

In DNA form, the CDR3 reads TGTGCCTCCAAATCGACAGGGGCCGGGTATGGCTACACCTTC. Amino acids: CASKSTGAGYGYTF. The J gene is TRBJ1-2, the V gene TRBV30; 8 bases match TRBD1. This CDR3 has 14 residues. V shed 7 bases and J 5 bases; nucleotides not matched to a gene: 12. Germline-derived CDR1 and CDR2 are GTSNPN and SVGIG (reference sequence).

The chain couples TRBV5-3 to TRBJ1-1; no firm D call. TRBV5-3 is reported as an ORF; its role is uncertain. V lost 10 bases to trimming and J lost 1 base, with 20 bases between them. This CDR3 region has 15 residues. CDR3 sequence (DNA): TGTGCCGGCACGCCGATCCAGAAGGGGAACACTGAAGCTTTCTTT. Translation: CAGTPIQKGNTEAFF.

The V and J genes are TRBV15 and TRBJ2-2; D is uncertain. The germline V gene encodes CDR1 LNHNV and CDR2 YYDKDF (reference sequence). V shed 0 bases and J shed 6 bases, with 5 bases lying between them. The CDR3 length is 13 residues. The CDR3 loop is CATSRDFSGELFF. In nucleotides, the CDR3 is TGTGCCACCAGCAGAGATTTCTCCGGGGAGCTGTTTTTT.

V is TRBV5-1 and J is TRBJ2-5; no clear D. Trimming cost V 1 base and J 4 bases, with 2 bases left between them. The V gene's germline CDR1 is SGHRS and CDR2 YFSETQ. The CDR3 sequence is 11 residues long. The CDR3 region has the DNA TGCGCCAGCAGCTTGAGAGAGACCCAGTACTTC. Protein product: CASSLRETQYF. The variable domain in full, completed from reference TRBV5-1 and TRBJ2-5, reads KAGVTQTPRYLIKTRGQQVTLSCSPISGHRSVSWYQQTPGQGLQFLFEYFSETQRNKGNFPGRFSGRQFSNSRSEMNVSTLELGDSALYLCASSLRETQYFGPGTRLLVL.

This chain connects TRBV7-8 to TRBJ2-1; D may be TRBD2 (5 bases). The germline V gene encodes CDR1 SGHVS and CDR2 FQNEAQ. The CDR3 totals 15 residues. Trimming cost V 5 bases and J 0 bases, with 11 bases left between them. CDR3 protein: CASSPARVSYNEQFF. The CDR3 DNA is TGTGCCAGCAGCCCCGCGCGGGTCTCCTACAATGAGCAGTTCTTC.

CDR3 amino acids: CASSSRGGPYEQYF. CDR3 DNA sequence: TGTGCCAGCAGCTCTAGGGGGGGGCCCTACGAGCAGTACTTC. This sequence joins TRBV7-2 and TRBJ2-7, with D perhaps matching TRBD2 (7 bases). Trimming shortened V by 4 bases and J by 2 bases, and 12 bases separated the two germline ends. There are 14 residues in the CDR3. Germline CDR1 reads SGHTA; CDR2 reads FQGNSA.

The chain employs TRBV15 and TRBJ2-6; tentative D call: TRBD1 (5 bases). The V gene lost 5 bases and the J gene lost 0 bases, with 8 bases spanning the gap. This CDR3 has 15 amino acids. Germline CDR1 reads LNHNV; CDR2 reads YYDKDF (reference sequence). For the CDR3, the DNA is TGTGCCACCAGCGTTGACAGCTCTGGGGCCAACGTCCTGACTTTC. This sequence encodes CATSVDSSGANVLTF.

The chain joins TRBV30 to TRBJ1-1, with D perhaps matching TRBD1 (6 bases). CDR3 length: 15 amino acids. Germline assignment: CDR1 GTSNPN and CDR2 SVGIG (reference sequence). The V end lost 3 bases, the J end lost 1 base, and 15 bases lay between the germline ends. As DNA, the CDR3 is TGTGCCTGGAGGCCGATTTTACAGGGGAACACTGAAGCTTTCTTT. Its protein is CAWRPILQGNTEAFF. The complete variable domain, with remaining parts taken from reference TRBV30 and TRBJ1-1, reads SQTIHQWPATLVQPVGSPLSLECTVEGTSNPNLYWYRQAAGRGLQLLFYSVGIGQISSEVPQNLSASRPQDRQFILSSKKLLLSDSGFYLCAWRPILQGNTEAFFGQGTRLTVV.

This clone was counted once. The chain recombines TRBV6-1 with TRBJ1-6; D is possibly TRBD1 (5 bases). The germline CDR1 and CDR2 sequences are MNHNS and SASEGT. Trimming stripped 0 bases from V and 14 bases from J, with 20 bases between. The CDR3 sequence is 16 residues long. CDR3 nucleotides: TGTGCCAGCAGTGAAGCGAAGGCAGGGAGACGCGGGGCCCTCCACTTT. Residues: CASSEAKAGRRGALHF.

The chain recombines TRBV6-5 with TRBJ2-1, with TRBD1 matching 7 bases. Germline CDR1 and CDR2: MNHEY and SVGAGI. Trimming cost V 0 bases and J 6 bases; bases outside gene matches: 2. The length of the CDR3 is 14 residues. The CDR3 reads CASSYSRDSNEQFF. DNA of the CDR3: TGTGCCAGCAGTTACTCCCGGGACAGCAATGAGCAGTTCTTC.

The chain joins TRBV3-1 (or the pseudogene TRBV3-2) to TRBJ1-3, with no clear D. Deletions cut 0 bases from V and 0 bases from J, with 6 bases between. Germline CDR1 LGHDT, CDR2 YNNKEL (reference sequence). The CDR3 consists of 15 residues. The CDR3 is CASSQDYLSGNTIYF. The CDR3 bases are TGTGCCAGCAGCCAAGATTACCTCTCTGGAAACACCATATATTTT.

The chain uses TRBV5-1 and TRBJ1-2; 7 bases line up with TRBD1. Trimming at V came to 5 bases and at J to 3 bases, leaving 7 bases not matched to a gene. CDR1 is SGHRS, CDR2 YFSETQ, per germline. This CDR3 is 14 amino acids long. The CDR3 coding sequence is TGCGCCAGCAGTGATCCGAGGGGGCACTATGGCTACACCTTC. It is translated as CASSDPRGHYGYTF.

The chain links TRBV27 to TRBJ1-2; D is perhaps TRBD1 (6 bases). CDR3 size: 16 residues. From germline, CDR1 is MNHEY and CDR2 SMNVEV (reference sequence). Between the trimmed V and J ends, which lost 5 bases and 8 bases, there was a span of 24 bases. CDR3 sequence (DNA): TGTGCCAGCAGTCCCCAAGCGGGGAGGGGAAGGGGGGGCTACACCTTC. Amino acid sequence: CASSPQAGRGRGGYTF.

The chain carries TRBV15 and TRBJ1-1, with 10 bases lining up with TRBD1. V lost 0 bases to trimming and J lost 1 base; unmatched junction nucleotides: 8. Germline V gene data show CDR1 as LNHNV and CDR2 as YYDKDF (reference sequence). The CDR3 sequence is 18 residues long. This CDR3 is CATSRDPRTGGENTEAFF. The CDR3 nucleotides are TGTGCCACCAGCAGAGATCCCCGGACAGGGGGAGAGAACACTGAAGCTTTCTTT.

The chain uses TRBV2 and TRBJ2-7; D might be TRBD2 (5 bases). This CDR3 is 13 amino acids long. Germline V gene data show CDR1 as SNHLY and CDR2 as FYNNEI. V lost 10 bases and J 4 bases, leaving 17 bases between the germline ends. This CDR3 reads CATLRLADYEQYF. The CDR3 nucleotides read TGTGCCACCTTGCGTCTAGCAGATTACGAGCAGTACTTC. Full variable domain (missing parts from reference TRBV2 and TRBJ2-7): EPEVTQTPSHQVTQMGQEVILRCVPISNHLYFYWYRQILGQKVEFLVSFYNNEISEKSEIFDDQFSVERPDGSNFTLKIRSTKLEDSAMYFCATLRLADYEQYFGPGTRLTVT.